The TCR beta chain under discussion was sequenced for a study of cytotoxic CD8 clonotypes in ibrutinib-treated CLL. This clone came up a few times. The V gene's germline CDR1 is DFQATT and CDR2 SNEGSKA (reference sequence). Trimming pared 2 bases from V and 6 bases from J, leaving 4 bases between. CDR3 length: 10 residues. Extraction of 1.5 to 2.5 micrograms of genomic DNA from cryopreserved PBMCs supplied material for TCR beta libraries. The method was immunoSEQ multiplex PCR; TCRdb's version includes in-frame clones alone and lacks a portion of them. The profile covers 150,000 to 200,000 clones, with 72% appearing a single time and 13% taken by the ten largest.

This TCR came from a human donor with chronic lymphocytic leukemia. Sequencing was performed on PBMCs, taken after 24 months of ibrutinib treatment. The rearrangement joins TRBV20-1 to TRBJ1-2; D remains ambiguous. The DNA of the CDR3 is TGCAGTGCTAGAAGGGATGGCTACACCTTC. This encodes CSARRDGYTF.